What follows are 23 T cell receptor beta chains derived from one specimen sequenced in a study of vaccination effects on CD4 cells after COVID-19 (dated by TCRdb to the early 2020s). These receptors' targets are unknown. After approximately 11 days of culture, CD4+ T cells were isolated with the EasySep CD4+ T cell isolation kit. The library was built by means of the immunoSEQ multiplex PCR assay. TCRdb mirrors the immuneACCESS table, restricted to in-frame sequences. Some clones are absent from its copies; in checked studies, under half trace to an unresolved V gene, and the reason for the others is unknown. The sample records 50,000 to 75,000 clones, 72% of which are singletons. The leading ten clones occupy approximately 20% of the sample. Sequencing used CD4+ T cells from PBMCs cultured without peptide, obtained before COVID-19 vaccination. Receptor source: a human donor who had a prior SARS-CoV-2 infection.

This clone occurred once. The DNA of the CDR3 is TGTGCCAGCACTCCGGGACTAGCACTGAATGAGCAGTTCTTC. Protein: CASTPGLALNEQFF. V gene TRBV9 combines with J gene TRBJ2-1, with 9 bases lining up with TRBD2. CDR3 length: 14 amino acids. Trimming at V came to 6 bases and at J to 7 bases, leaving 8 bases not matched to a gene. Germline V lookup: CDR1 SGDLS, CDR2 YYNGEE.

CDR3 DNA sequence: TGTGCCAGCAGTTTGGCAGGGGAGGACAATCAGCCCCAGCATTTT. It encodes CASSLAGEDNQPQHF. The chain couples TRBV28 to TRBJ1-5, with D possibly being TRBD1 (6 bases). V gave up 3 bases and J gave up 3 bases, with 12 bases separating them. Germline CDR1 is MDHEN and CDR2 is SYDVKM. The CDR3 contains 15 residues. Complete variable domain (other parts from reference TRBV28 and TRBJ1-5): DVKVTQSSRYLVKRTGEKVFLECVQDMDHENMFWYRQDPGLGLRLIYFSYDVKMKEKGDIPEGYSVSREKKERFSLILESASTNQTSMYLCASSLAGEDNQPQHFGDGTRLSIL.

This chain uses TRBV27 with TRBJ2-7; 7 positions match TRBD1. The trim removed 5 bases at V and 3 bases at J, leaving 13 bases unmatched. The CDR3 totals 16 residues. Germline V gene lookup returns CDR1 MNHEY and CDR2 SMNVEV (reference sequence). In nucleotides, the CDR3 is TGTGCCAGCAGTGCCCACCAGGGACAGATTAGCTACGAGCAGTACTTC. As protein: CASSAHQGQISYEQYF.

In this sample, this clone turned up once. This chain joins TRBV4-2 and TRBJ2-5; TRBD1 aligns across 7 bases. CDR3 length: 16 residues. Germline-derived CDR1 and CDR2 are LGHNA and YNFKEQ. Germline trimming cut 3 bases from V and 4 bases from J; bases unmatched to any gene: 11. In nucleotides, the CDR3 is TGTGCCAGCAGCCAGGTACGACAGGGATCAGGAGAGACCCAGTACTTC. Its translation: CASSQVRQGSGETQYF.

The V and J genes are TRBV4-3 and TRBJ2-7, with a weak D call TRBD2 (6 bases). The CDR3 extends over 17 amino acids. Between the trimmed V and J ends, which lost 4 bases and 2 bases, there was a span of 21 bases. Germline V gives CDR1 LGHNA, CDR2 YSLEER. The CDR3 spells CASSLYSVGGLTYEQYF. Written as DNA, the CDR3 is TGCGCCAGCAGCCTATACTCAGTCGGGGGTCTTACCTACGAGCAGTACTTC.

The chain employs TRBV3-1 (or the pseudogene TRBV3-2) and TRBJ2-1, with D perhaps assigned TRBD1 or TRBD2 (7 bases each). CDR1 and CDR2 (germline): LGHDT, YNNKEL (reference sequence). The CDR3 runs 18 residues. V lost 5 bases and J lost 0, with 20 bases in between. This CDR3 reads CASSSHQGGASSYNEQFF. The CDR3 DNA is TGTGCCAGCAGCTCACACCAGGGGGGGGCTAGCTCCTACAATGAGCAGTTCTTC.

The chain couples TRBV2 to TRBJ1-5, with D hard to call. Germline values: CDR1 SNHLY, CDR2 FYNNEI. CDR3 size: 16 residues. Trimming took off 0 bases at V and 6 bases at J, with 15 bases between the two ends. The CDR3 protein is CASSEARAPTIQPQHF. CDR3 nucleotide sequence: TGTGCCAGCAGTGAAGCTAGGGCCCCCACAATTCAGCCCCAGCATTTT.

This clone was observed a few times. The genes are TRBV7-9 and TRBJ1-2; D not certain. This CDR3 has 12 amino acids. Trimming stripped 1 base from V and 6 bases from J, with 6 bases between. Germline CDR1 and CDR2: SEHNR and FQNEAQ (reference sequence). The CDR3 bases are TGTGCCAGCAGCTTAGAGGGCCATGGCTACACCTTC. Its protein product is CASSLEGHGYTF.

This chain connects TRBV5-1 to TRBJ2-1; D could derive from TRBD1 or TRBD2 (5 bases each). The CDR3 has 15 amino acids. The germline V and J ends were trimmed by 3 bases and 2 bases, with 12 bases remaining between them. CDR1 and CDR2 (germline): SGHRS, YFSETQ. CDR3 nucleotide sequence: TGCGCCAGCAGCTCCGGGACCTCCCCCTACAATGAGCAGTTCTTC. Its protein is CASSSGTSPYNEQFF.

This sequence joins TRBV2 and TRBJ2-1, with TRBD2 matching 10 bases. The CDR3 runs 14 residues. Unmatched junction bases numbered 7, after V lost 9 bases and J lost 5 bases. The V gene's germline CDR1 is SNHLY and CDR2 FYNNEI. The CDR3 region is CASHRTSGNNEQFF. CDR3 coding DNA: TGTGCCAGTCACCGGACTAGCGGCAACAATGAGCAGTTCTTC.

This clone appeared a single time. This chain connects TRBV19 to TRBJ1-2; 7 bases fit TRBD1. J gave up 5 bases and V 2 bases, and 5 bases lay outside the gene matches. CDR3 length: 14 amino acids. The V gene's germline CDR1 is LNHDA and CDR2 SQIVND (reference sequence). The CDR3 loop reads CASSIRDSDYGYTF. CDR3 sequence (DNA): TGTGCCAGTAGTATACGGGACAGCGATTATGGCTACACCTTC.

The V gene is TRBV6-1, the J gene TRBJ2-2, with D perhaps given as TRBD1 or TRBD2 (5 bases each). The length of the CDR3 is 14 residues. Deletions cut 3 bases from V and 3 bases from J, with 8 bases between. Germline V gene lookup returns CDR1 MNHNS and CDR2 SASEGT. The CDR3 spells CASSETADTGELFF. The CDR3, as DNA: TGTGCCAGCAGTGAGACAGCGGACACCGGGGAGCTGTTTTTT.

J is TRBJ1-1 and V is TRBV7-2; D perhaps matches TRBD1 (5 bases). V was cut by 0 bases and J by 5 bases, with 10 bases left in between. Germline V gene sequence: CDR1 SGHTA, CDR2 FQGNSA. The CDR3 has 14 amino acids. The CDR3 DNA is TGTGCCAGCAGCTTAGCCGCAGGGCGGACTGAAGCTTTCTTT. The encoded protein is CASSLAAGRTEAFF.

A few counts support this clone. V is TRBV29-1 and J is TRBJ2-7, with 14 nucleotides matching TRBD2. V trimming: 6 bases; J trimming: 3 bases; junction bases outside the gene matches: 10. Germline V CDR1 and CDR2: SQVTM, ANQGSEA. The CDR3 spans 16 residues. The CDR3 protein is CSVKKTSGRGHYEQYF. The CDR3 nucleotides are TGCAGCGTAAAGAAGACTAGCGGGAGGGGGCACTACGAGCAGTACTTC.

The rearrangement uses TRBV6-1 and TRBJ2-3; D not resolved. Trimming cost V 5 bases and J 9 bases, with 12 bases left between them. The CDR3 has 12 amino acids. Germline V lookup: CDR1 MNHNS, CDR2 SASEGT. Here the CDR3 reads CASSSPGWTQYF. In nucleotides, the CDR3 is TGTGCCAGCAGTTCCCCCGGATGGACGCAGTATTTT.

The V call is TRBV5-1, the J call TRBJ1-2; 7 positions match TRBD1. The ends lost 3 bases at V and 6 bases at J; junction bases unmatched: 5. There are 13 residues in the CDR3. Per germline, CDR1 SGHRS and CDR2 YFSETQ. The CDR3 DNA reads as TGCGCCAGCAGCTCCCCGCAGGGGGATGGCTACACCTTC. This translates into CASSSPQGDGYTF.

This clone was counted a few times. The rearrangement links TRBV5-1 to TRBJ1-1; D unclear. This CDR3 has 18 residues. The ends were cut back, 4 bases at V and 4 bases at J, with 26 bases in the middle. Germline V gene data show CDR1 as SGHRS and CDR2 as YFSETQ. The CDR3 nucleotides read TGCGCCAGCAGCCCGATTTCGTTGGTTGGCGGGGTCGGCACTGAAGCTTTCTTT. Encoded protein: CASSPISLVGGVGTEAFF.

The J gene is TRBJ2-2, the V gene TRBV18; D is unclear. The length of the CDR3 is 16 residues. V shed 3 bases and J shed 0 bases, with 11 bases lying between them. Germline CDR1 reads KGHSH; CDR2 reads LQKENI. CDR3: CASSPGVGSNTGELFF. As DNA, the CDR3 is TGTGCCAGCTCACCGGGCGTAGGATCGAACACCGGGGAGCTGTTTTTT. Full variable domain (outside the CDR3, taken from reference TRBV18 and TRBJ2-2): NAGVMQNPRHLVRRRGQEARLRCSPMKGHSHVYWYRQLPEEGLKFMVYLQKENIIDESGMPKERFSAEFPKEGPSILRIQQVVRGDSAAYFCASSPGVGSNTGELFFGEGSRLTVL.

In its sample, this clone was seen a few times. The chain recombines TRBV5-1 with TRBJ1-1, with D hard to call. Trimming shortened V by 0 bases and J by 0 bases, and 9 bases separated the two germline ends. The CDR3 covers 15 residues. CDR1 and CDR2 (germline): SGHRS, YFSETQ. CDR3 bases: TGCGCCAGCAGCTTGGTCGCCAGTATGAACACTGAAGCTTTCTTT. This translates into CASSLVASMNTEAFF.

V and J are TRBV6-5 and TRBJ2-7; 8 bases agree with TRBD1. V was clipped by 6 bases and J by 3 bases; unmatched bases: 10. In germline, CDR1 is MNHEY, CDR2 SVGAGI. The CDR3 runs to 15 residues. The CDR3 bases are TGTGCCAGCAGAAGAGGACAGGGTCGGAACTACGAGCAGTACTTC. Its translation is CASRRGQGRNYEQYF.

In this sample, this clone turned up a few times. Other DNA sequences in the same sample also yield this CDR3. The rearrangement joins TRBV2 to TRBJ1-3, with 7 bases lining up with TRBD1. Germline-derived CDR1 and CDR2 are SNHLY and FYNNEI. The CDR3 is 13 amino acids. V gave up 4 bases and J gave up 4 bases; unmatched junction bases: 1. The CDR3 DNA reads TGTGCCAGCAGTGGGGACAGAGGAAACACCATATATTTT. Translation gives CASSGDRGNTIYF.

The chain couples TRBV7-3 to TRBJ2-5; 9 positions match TRBD2. The CDR3 is 14 amino acids. Germline lookup yields CDR1 SGHTA and CDR2 FQGTGA. J was trimmed by 5 bases and V by 1 base; bases with no gene match: 2. The CDR3 reads CASSLSGRGETQYF. The CDR3 nucleotides are TGTGCCAGCAGCTTAAGCGGGAGGGGGGAGACCCAGTACTTC.

Written as DNA, the CDR3 is TGTGCCAGTAGTATTGAGGGAGACAGGGGGATTGTCACTGAAGCTTTCTTT. Its protein is CASSIEGDRGIVTEAFF. This chain joins TRBV19 and TRBJ1-1; TRBD1 matches 9 bases. With V trimmed by 3 bases and J by 4 bases, 12 bases remained unmatched. Germline values: CDR1 LNHDA, CDR2 SQIVND (reference sequence). CDR3 length: 17 amino acids.